The 13 T cell receptor beta chains below were found in one sample sequenced in a study of T cell responses to AZD1222 COVID-19 vaccine. The table came from immunoSEQ multiplex PCR; TCRdb's copy has only in-frame clones and leaves some out. The profile shows over 150,000 clones, roughly 90% of them singletons. Specimen: peripheral blood, collected on day 0 of AZD1222 vaccination. The receptors shown here come from an adult in good health.

The chain couples TRBV3-1 (or the pseudogene TRBV3-2) to TRBJ2-7; tentatively, D is TRBD1 or TRBD2 (5 bases each). Trimming removed 5 bases at V and 3 bases at J, with 14 bases between. This CDR3 spans 14 amino acids. Germline V CDR1 and CDR2: LGHDT, YNNKEL (reference sequence). CDR3 amino acids: CASSLTGTGYEQYF. The CDR3 DNA sequence: TGTGCCAGCAGCTTAACCGGGACGGGCTACGAGCAGTACTTC.

The genes are TRBV10-2 and TRBJ2-7, with TRBD2 identical over 9 bases. The ends lost 6 bases at V and 4 bases at J; junction bases unmatched: 13. The CDR3 has 16 residues. Germline loops: CDR1 WSHSY, CDR2 SAAADI. This CDR3 is CASSPTGGSGGYEQYF. The CDR3 DNA reads TGCGCCAGCAGCCCGACCGGGGGTAGCGGGGGTTACGAGCAGTACTTC.

The V call is TRBV15, the J call TRBJ2-5; possible D gene TRBD1, 6 bases. The CDR3 consists of 13 residues. CDR1 LNHNV and CDR2 YYDKDF come from the germline V gene (reference sequence). Trimming took 4 bases from V and 3 from J, leaving 9 bases between them. CDR3: CATSKGDKETQYF. The CDR3 DNA reads as TGTGCCACCAGCAAGGGGGACAAAGAGACCCAGTACTTC.

The chain links TRBV5-8 to TRBJ1-1; D remains ambiguous. Germline V CDR1 and CDR2: SGHTS, YDEGEE. The V and J ends lost 4 bases and 11 bases respectively, with 12 bases between them. The CDR3 spans 11 residues. CDR3 in DNA: TGTGCCAGCAGCGCGGTGGGTTCGGCTTTCTTT. It is translated as CASSAVGSAFF.

The chain carries TRBV19 and TRBJ2-1; D unclear. CDR3 length: 11 amino acids. V lost 8 bases and J 4 bases, leaving 6 bases between the germline ends. The germline V gene encodes CDR1 LNHDA and CDR2 SQIVND (reference sequence). The CDR3 loop reads CASEAYNEQFF. CDR3 DNA sequence: TGTGCCAGTGAAGCTTACAATGAGCAGTTCTTC.

The genes are TRBV18 and TRBJ1-3; D gene unclear. Between the trimmed V and J ends, which lost 6 bases and 2 bases, there was a span of 11 bases. The CDR3 runs to 14 residues. The germline CDR1 and CDR2 sequences are KGHSH and LQKENI. Written as DNA, the CDR3 is TGTGCCAGCTCCCCAACCGCGGCTGGAAACACCATATATTTT. Amino acid sequence: CASSPTAAGNTIYF.

This sequence joins TRBV7-2 and TRBJ1-5, with a weak D call TRBD1 (5 bases). Looked up from germline, CDR1 is SGHTA and CDR2 is FQGNSA. V was clipped by 1 base and J by 6 bases, with 13 bases between them. The CDR3 runs 15 residues. The CDR3 nucleotides read TGTGCCAGCAGCTTAGTTGGTTCAGGGACTCAGCCCCAGCATTTT. It codes for CASSLVGSGTQPQHF. Variable domain in full (rest from reference TRBV7-2 and TRBJ1-5): GAGVSQSPSNKVTEKGKDVELRCDPISGHTALYWYRQSLGQGLEFLIYFQGNSAPDKSGLPSDRFSAERTGGSVSTLTIQRTQQEDSAVYLCASSLVGSGTQPQHFGDGTRLSIL.

The chain is built from TRBV12-3 or TRBV12-4 and TRBJ1-1; D is perhaps TRBD1 (5 bases). CDR3 length: 13 amino acids. The V end lost 6 bases, the J end lost 5 bases, and 13 bases lay between the germline ends. This CDR3 is CASSGAGGTEAFF. CDR3 coding DNA: TGTGCCAGCAGCGGGGCAGGTGGAACTGAAGCTTTCTTT.

The V and J genes are TRBV15 and TRBJ2-1; TRBD2 agrees at 11 bases. This CDR3 comprises 15 residues. Germline CDR1 and CDR2: LNHNV and YYDKDF (reference sequence). The trim removed 4 bases at V and 8 bases at J, leaving 7 bases unmatched. CDR3 DNA sequence: TGTGCCACCAGCAAGCTAGCGGGGGGTCGGGATGAGCAGTTCTTC. Its translation: CATSKLAGGRDEQFF.

This clone has a single count. The V gene is TRBV5-1, the J gene TRBJ1-1, with D perhaps matching TRBD1 (5 bases). The germline V and J ends were trimmed by 4 bases and 6 bases, with 13 bases remaining between them. The CDR3 is made up of 13 amino acids. The germline V gene has CDR1 SGHRS and CDR2 YFSETQ. As DNA, the CDR3 is TGCGCCAGCAGCCTGATATCGGGGCCTGAAGCTTTCTTT. This sequence encodes CASSLISGPEAFF.

The J gene is TRBJ2-1, the V gene TRBV11-2; 7 nucleotides match TRBD1. The germline V gene encodes CDR1 SGHAT and CDR2 FQNNGV. The V segment lost 4 bases and the J segment 4 bases; nucleotides outside the gene matches: 10. This CDR3 is built from 16 residues. CDR3 residues: CASSYTPGQTYNEQFF. The CDR3 nucleotides are TGTGCCAGCAGCTACACCCCGGGACAGACTTACAATGAGCAGTTCTTC. The full variable domain, rest sourced from reference TRBV11-2 and TRBJ2-1, is EAGVAQSPRYKIIEKRQSVAFWCNPISGHATLYWYQQILGQGPKLLIQFQNNGVVDDSQLPKDRFSAERLKGVDSTLKIQPAKLEDSAVYLCASSYTPGQTYNEQFFGPGTRLTVL.

V is TRBV6-4 and J is TRBJ1-5; no reliable D call. The CDR3 is 11 residues long. The V end lost 11 bases, the J end lost 5 bases, and 10 bases lay between the germline ends. Germline V lookup: CDR1 MRHNA, CDR2 SNTAGT. The CDR3 region is CASRAYQPQHF. The CDR3 nucleotides read TGTGCCTCGAGGGCCTATCAGCCCCAGCATTTT.

The chain combines TRBV7-2 with TRBJ2-7, with a possible D match to TRBD1 (5 bases). Germline V gene sequence: CDR1 SGHTA, CDR2 FQGNSA. V was cut by 3 bases and J by 4 bases, with 13 bases left in between. The CDR3 is made up of 14 amino acids. This CDR3 is CASSFWGREYEQYF. CDR3 in DNA: TGTGCCAGCAGCTTCTGGGGCCGTGAATACGAGCAGTACTTC.